The 20 T cell receptor beta chains presented below share a single source sample, sequenced in a study of blood T cell repertoires in COVID-19. Libraries were prepared by immunoSEQ multiplex PCR; TCRdb keeps only in-frame clonotypes and omits some of them. Among 300,000 or so clones listed, around 88% were seen once. The sequencing sample was made of peripheral blood. The receptor set was obtained from a woman in her thirties who had recovered from COVID-19.

The V call is TRBV11-3, the J call TRBJ2-1; TRBD2 is a possible D gene (8 bases). V dropped 4 bases and J dropped 2 bases, with 12 bases sitting between them. Germline-derived CDR1 and CDR2 are SGHNT and YENEEA. This CDR3 has 15 residues. DNA for the CDR3: TGTGCCAGCAGCTCAGGGGGACTAGCCTACAATGAGCAGTTCTTC. Its protein product is CASSSGGLAYNEQFF.

The chain links TRBV20-1 to TRBJ2-1; TRBD2 might be the D (5 bases). This CDR3 comprises 11 residues. The V end lost 6 bases, the J end lost 7 bases, and 10 bases lay between the germline ends. Germline CDR1 and CDR2: DFQATT and SNEGSKA (reference sequence). CDR3: CSATRWNEQFF. Here the CDR3 DNA reads TGCAGTGCAACTAGGTGGAATGAGCAGTTCTTC.

The gene calls are TRBV19 and TRBJ2-2; TRBD1 aligns across 11 bases. CDR3 length equals 17 residues. Germline V gene sequence: CDR1 LNHDA, CDR2 SQIVND (reference sequence). Losses at the gene ends were 7 bases for V and 6 bases for J; bases not matched to a gene: 13. CDR3 region: CASTTISGTGGPGELFF. The CDR3 bases are TGTGCCAGTACTACAATTTCCGGGACAGGGGGGCCCGGGGAGCTGTTTTTT.

The rearrangement joins TRBV4-1 to TRBJ2-3; perhaps TRBD1 as D (6 bases). This CDR3 is 14 amino acids long. Germline CDR1 and CDR2: MGHRA and YSYEKL. V lost 4 bases and J 2 bases, leaving 10 bases between the germline ends. The CDR3 loop reads CASSLGGSTDTQYF. DNA of the CDR3: TGCGCCAGCAGCCTAGGGGGATCCACAGATACGCAGTATTTT.

The sample holds one count of this clone. The chain links TRBV7-8 to TRBJ2-7; 9 positions agree with TRBD2. V lost 5 bases to trimming and J lost 0 bases; unmatched junction nucleotides: 8. The CDR3 loop spans 16 amino acids. Germline lookup yields CDR1 SGHVS and CDR2 FQNEAQ. In nucleotides, the CDR3 is TGTGCCAGCAGCACGGCAGGGCGGGGGGGCTCCTACGAGCAGTACTTC. As protein: CASSTAGRGGSYEQYF.

The chain recombines TRBV2 with TRBJ1-1; the D gene is possibly TRBD1 (5 bases). CDR3 length: 12 amino acids. Germline CDR1 and CDR2: SNHLY and FYNNEI. With 6 bases removed from V and 2 bases from J, the gap between germline ends came to 7 bases. The CDR3 DNA sequence: TGTGCCAGCAGACAGGAAAACACTGAAGCTTTCTTT. It yields the protein CASRQENTEAFF.

The chain employs TRBV7-9 and TRBJ2-1, with 8 bases identical to TRBD1. The CDR3 extends over 15 amino acids. The germline V gene has CDR1 SEHNR and CDR2 FQNEAQ (reference sequence). V was pared by 4 bases and J by 8 bases, with 10 bases of the junction left unmatched. The CDR3 DNA follows: TGTGCCAGCAGCTCCGGACAGGGTCGTATCGATGAGCAGTTCTTC. Its translation: CASSSGQGRIDEQFF.

This chain uses TRBV5-4 with TRBJ2-3; D unclear. The CDR3 loop spans 13 amino acids. CDR1 is SGHNT, CDR2 YYREEE, per germline (reference sequence). V was shortened by 0 bases and J by 6 bases, with 8 bases between the two germline ends. The CDR3 DNA sequence: TGTGCCAGCAGCTTGGCGAGCTCCGATACGCAGTATTTT. Translation gives CASSLASSDTQYF.

The chain uses TRBV2 and TRBJ1-5; D is ambiguous. V lost 5 bases and J 7 bases, leaving 15 bases between the germline ends. CDR3 length: 14 residues. Germline V gene sequence: CDR1 SNHLY, CDR2 FYNNEI. The DNA of the CDR3 is TGTGCCAGCAGTCGGGCCCCCCCGGGGCAGCCCCAGCATTTT. Translation: CASSRAPPGQPQHF.

This chain uses TRBV6-6 with TRBJ1-6; possible D gene TRBD1, 6 bases. The length of the CDR3 is 15 residues. Germline V gives CDR1 MNHNY, CDR2 SVGAGI (reference sequence). V gave up 2 bases and J gave up 8 bases, with 13 bases separating them. This CDR3 reads CASSYGGAGDSPLHF. CDR3 in DNA: TGTGCCAGCAGTTACGGGGGGGCCGGTGATTCACCCCTCCACTTT.

V and J are TRBV4-2 and TRBJ1-4; D perhaps matches TRBD1 (5 bases). The CDR3 consists of 17 residues. Trimming removed 4 bases from V and 0 bases from J, with 15 bases in between. Germline V gene sequence: CDR1 LGHNA, CDR2 YNFKEQ. CDR3: CASSRQGLSATNEKLFF. DNA of the CDR3: TGTGCCAGCAGCCGCCAGGGATTATCTGCAACTAATGAAAAACTGTTTTTT.

The chain recombines TRBV5-6 with TRBJ2-5; 9 bases line up with TRBD1. V lost 6 bases to trimming and J lost 4 bases; unmatched junction nucleotides: 7. This CDR3 contains 14 residues. Germline V gene sequence: CDR1 SGHDT, CDR2 YYEEEE. CDR3 nucleotides: TGTGCCAGCATCTTATACAGGGGGCTAGAGACCCAGTACTTC. It is translated as CASILYRGLETQYF. The full variable domain, its missing parts supplied by reference TRBV5-6 and TRBJ2-5, is DAGVTQSPTHLIKTRGQQVTLRCSPKSGHDTVSWYQQALGQGPQFIFQYYEEEERQRGNFPDRFSGHQFPNYSSELNVNALLLGDSALYLCASILYRGLETQYFGPGTRLLVL.

To note about this clone: The sample has other DNA sequences that encode this CDR3 too. This chain links TRBV18 with TRBJ2-7, with 8 nucleotides matching TRBD1. V lost 3 bases to trimming and J lost 0 bases; unmatched junction nucleotides: 1. This CDR3 has 14 residues. Germline CDR1 reads KGHSH; CDR2 reads LQKENI. CDR3 sequence (DNA): TGTGCCAGCTCACCGGGACAGGCCTCCTACGAGCAGTACTTC. Its protein is CASSPGQASYEQYF.

The chain is built from TRBV5-5 and TRBJ1-3; D is undetermined. Germline values: CDR1 SGHKS, CDR2 YYEKEE (reference sequence). CDR3 length equals 15 residues. The ends were cut back, 6 bases at V and 4 bases at J, with 17 bases in the middle. The CDR3 DNA is TGTGCCAGCAACACGGGAATTACTCTGGGAAACACCATATATTTT. It specifies CASNTGITLGNTIYF.

The rearrangement uses TRBV3-1 (or the pseudogene TRBV3-2) and TRBJ2-7; 8 bases line up with TRBD2. Trimming removed 1 base from V and 3 bases from J; junction bases left unmatched: 14. The CDR3 runs to 18 residues. Germline V CDR1 and CDR2: LGHDT, YNNKEL (reference sequence). The CDR3 spells CASSQGYLSGGLVYEQYF. The CDR3 bases are TGTGCCAGCAGCCAAGGGTATTTGTCGGGGGGACTAGTCTACGAGCAGTACTTC.

The chain employs TRBV5-6 and TRBJ2-5, with D maybe TRBD2 (7 bases). The CDR3 consists of 14 residues. The V end lost 4 bases, the J end lost 8 bases, and 18 bases lay between the germline ends. CDR1 SGHDT and CDR2 YYEEEE come from the germline V gene. CDR3 region: CASSAGAPRSTQYF. For the CDR3, the DNA is TGTGCCAGCAGCGCGGGGGCCCCCCGTTCTACCCAGTACTTC.

Comments on this clone: Other nucleotide sequences in the sample specify the same CDR3. CDR3 coding DNA: TGCAGCGTGTCCGGGGGTCAAGAGACCCAGTACTTC. Amino acids: CSVSGGQETQYF. The chain carries TRBV29-1 and TRBJ2-5; tentative D call: TRBD2 (6 bases). Per germline, CDR1 SQVTM and CDR2 ANQGSEA. The CDR3 is 12 amino acids. The V end was cut by 6 bases, the J end by 2 bases, with 10 bases between.

This chain joins TRBV5-4 and TRBJ2-5; 7 nucleotides match TRBD1. The V gene's germline CDR1 is SGHNT and CDR2 YYREEE (reference sequence). V was clipped by 7 bases and J by 5 bases; unmatched bases: 5. The CDR3 runs to 12 residues. The CDR3: CASGGQTETQYF. CDR3 DNA sequence: TGTGCCAGCGGGGGACAGACGGAGACCCAGTACTTC. Using reference TRBV5-4 and TRBJ2-5 for the parts outside the CDR3, the full variable domain is ETGVTQSPTHLIKTRGQQVTLRCSSQSGHNTVSWYQQALGQGPQFIFQYYREEENGRGNFPPRFSGLQFPNYSSELNVNALELDDSALYLCASGGQTETQYFGPGTRLLVL.

This chain connects TRBV11-1 to TRBJ1-3; D call uncertain. The CDR3 is 15 residues long. V lost 4 bases, J lost 4 bases, and 14 bases lay in between. Germline-derived CDR1 and CDR2 are SGHAT and FQDESV (reference sequence). The CDR3 nucleotides read TGTGCCAGCAGCTCAGTCCCGAACGAAGGAAACACCATATATTTT. This translates into CASSSVPNEGNTIYF.

The V gene is TRBV29-1, the J gene TRBJ1-1, with 8 bases matching TRBD1. Germline V gene data show CDR1 as SQVTM and CDR2 as ANQGSEA. This CDR3 has 13 residues. V was clipped by 7 bases and J by 6 bases; unmatched bases: 10. CDR3: CSAVDRVFAEAFF. The CDR3 nucleotides read TGCAGCGCTGTGGACAGGGTATTTGCTGAAGCTTTCTTT.